Listed below are T cell receptor beta chains from one sample, sequenced in a study of T-cell memory formation after mild COVID-19. TCRdb re-called the 5' RACE reads through MiXCR, storing one row per CDR3 protein. The sample lists around 500,000 distinct CDR3 sequences; 15% to 20% were seen once. The sample was PBMCs or a T cell subset sorted from them (not recorded which). The receptors originated from an adult woman who had mild COVID-19 (a few samples of this study predate the infection). Cell type and time point are not known. Each CDR3 is given with its conserved first and last residue. D genes are given only for firm matches. Some rows have no size entry. The others give once, few or many, or a class for an expanded clone.

J	D	V	size	CDR3	DNA
TRBJ2-7	TRBD2	TRBV18	many	CASSPPGTSVLYEQYF	TGTGCCAGCTCACCCCCCGGGACTAGCGTCCTGTACGAGCAGTACTTC
TRBJ2-4	.	TRBV7-7	many	CASSLASAKNIQYF	TGTGCTAGCAGCTTAGCCTCAGCCAAAAACATTCAGTACTTC
TRBJ2-7	.	TRBV6-2/TRBV6-3	few	CASTNLGHLTYEQYF	TGTGCCAGCACCAACCTGGGACACCTTACCTACGAGCAGTACTTC
TRBJ1-1	TRBD1	TRBV11-2	few	CASSIRQGVTEAFF	TGTGCCAGCAGCATACGACAGGGGGTTACTGAAGCTTTCTTT
TRBJ2-2	TRBD1	TRBV5-8	many	CASSPGQGWAGELFF	TGTGCCAGCAGCCCCGGACAGGGTTGGGCCGGGGAGCTGTTTTTT
TRBJ2-7	TRBD2	TRBV3-1	.	CASSQEGGRRYEQYF	TGTGCCAGCAGCCAAGAGGGGGGGAGGCGCTACGAGCAGTACTTC
TRBJ2-7	.	TRBV4-3	few	CASSQAIRGGRDEQYF	TGCGCCAGCAGCCAAGCAATTAGGGGAGGCAGGGACGAGCAGTACTTC
TRBJ2-1	TRBD1	TRBV5-4	.	CASSQPSRQGRNEQFF	TGTGCCAGCAGCCAACCCAGCCGACAGGGAAGGAATGAGCAGTTCTTC
TRBJ1-3	.	TRBV3-1	many	CASSRLSGNTIYF	TGTGCCAGCAGCCGCCTCTCTGGAAACACCATATATTTT
TRBJ1-1	TRBD1	TRBV5-1	.	CASRPTTGGRTEAFF	TGCGCCAGCAGACCTACCACAGGGGGGCGAACTGAAGCTTTCTTT
TRBJ2-1	.	TRBV4-2	.	CASTARYDEQFF	TGTGCCAGCACCGCAAGGTACGATGAGCAGTTCTTC
TRBJ2-1	TRBD2	TRBV20-1	few	CSGLAGVVHEQFF	TGCAGTGGACTAGCGGGAGTAGTACATGAGCAGTTCTTC
TRBJ2-5	TRBD2	TRBV11-2	.	CASSPWTSGRKETQYF	TGTGCCAGCAGCCCTTGGACTAGCGGGAGGAAGGAGACCCAGTACTTC
TRBJ2-5	.	TRBV7-3	.	CASSPGTLEATQYF	TGTGCCAGCAGCCCCGGGACCCTAGAGGCGACCCAGTACTTC
TRBJ2-7	.	TRBV30	.	CAWAQDNSYEQYF	TGTGCCTGGGCACAGGACAACTCCTACGAGCAGTACTTC
TRBJ2-7	TRBD1	TRBV4-1	many	CASSQGTGYEQYF	TGCGCCAGCAGCCAGGGGACAGGGTACGAGCAGTACTTC
TRBJ2-1	TRBD2	TRBV11-3	few	CASSPPWSSGSLEQFF	TGTGCCAGCAGCCCACCGTGGTCTAGCGGGAGTCTTGAGCAGTTCTTC
TRBJ1-2	TRBD1	TRBV5-1	.	CASSLVPTQGEVGYTF	TGCGCCAGCAGCTTGGTCCCCACACAGGGGGAGGTTGGCTACACCTTC
TRBJ2-7	TRBD2	TRBV28	.	CASSSVPGGVAGEDEQYF	TGTGCCAGCAGTTCAGTGCCCGGAGGGGTAGCGGGAGAGGACGAGCAGTACTTC
TRBJ2-3	.	TRBV9	.	CASSVATTPDTQYF	TGTGCCAGCAGCGTGGCAACTACACCAGATACGCAGTATTTT
TRBJ1-2	.	TRBV13	few	CASSSGFRSGYTF	TGTGCCAGCAGCTCGGGATTTCGGTCTGGCTACACCTTC
TRBJ2-5	.	TRBV12-3/TRBV12-4	few	CASRNRVLETQYF	TGTGCCAGCAGAAACAGGGTTTTGGAGACCCAGTACTTC